This T cell receptor beta chain was observed in a study of blood T cell repertoires in COVID-19. Study summary: The study drew acute and convalescent COVID-19 samples from the United States, Italy and Spain. PBMCs, B-cell-depleted T cells, or T cells were the source of the cDNA or gDNA that made up the material.

Profiling relied on immunoSEQ multiplex PCR, and the TCRdb table lists in-frame clones only, not all of them. The repertoire consists of under 150,000 clones, with about 83% occurring once and the leading ten covering roughly 5.7%. The CDR3 has 17 amino acids. The study drew participants aged about 18 to 89 years from roughly 25 US areas. People in the exposed group encountered a COVID-19 case within 2 weeks before entering the study. The sample comprised PBMCs or T cells enriched from blood (not recorded which). This sequence originates from a woman aged 45-65 years who had been exposed to COVID-19. The chain uses TRBV21-1 and TRBJ2-5; the D call of TRBD1 is as the table states it, not checked on the DNA. TRBV21-1 is tagged as a pseudogene. The CDR3 protein is CASSKTQDRNLQETQYF. The CDR3 region has the DNA TGTGCCAGCAGCAAAACCCAAGACAGGAACCTACAAGAGACCCAGTACTTC.